This TCR beta chain is drawn from a study of cytomegalovirus exposure and HLA in healthy donors (TCRdb year 2017). Study-level background: An earlier analysis of several hundred of the donors reported approximately 280 Gb of sequence data and some 110 million unique TCR beta sequences obtained from some 200 million T cells. About 280 gigabases of sequencing data and 70 million to 85 million unique TCR sequences were included in an early release covering roughly 600 HLA-typed donors. The genetic ancestry cluster associated with self-reported Caucasian donors included over 80% of the roughly 400 genotyped donors. The aim of the study was to test whether cataloging public T cell receptors could identify signatures of past pathogen exposure. The study profiled the T cell repertoires of under 700 subjects by immunosequencing and related them to cytomegalovirus serostatus. In addition to the first cohort of about 650 subjects, a separate validation cohort of about 120 different subjects was used. To predict cytomegalovirus infection status, the study combined high-throughput TCR immunosequencing, statistical association of individual TCRs with disease status, and machine learning. A later analysis re-analyzed previously published TCR beta repertoires from about 600 donors and added high-resolution HLA genotyping to study TCR occurrence patterns. Rather than drawing on any new phenotypic data, the later analysis identified candidate immune exposures from TCR beta sequences and the way those sequences occurred across donors. To decide whether each TCR beta V gene segment behaved as functional or pseudogenic, an earlier analysis of 587 of the donors relied on high-throughput TCR beta sequencing. Donor age, sex, ethnicity and CMV serostatus were compiled alongside the repertoire data. A later genetic analysis took genome-wide SNP genotypes for about 65% of the 666 donors and used that subset as a discovery cohort. All discovery cohort repertoires had been generated using a single sequencing platform. Both class I and class II loci were covered by HLA typing, at four-digit resolution. Typing coverage differed by locus: A, B, C, DRB1 and DQB1 were typed in roughly 620-630 donors, DQA1 in roughly 500, DPA1 in over 600, and DPB1 in roughly 470. Roughly 5 DR-DQ haplotypes were handled as single units for association and clustering, since linkage in the cohort was strong. On average, approximately 250,000 unique TCR beta nucleotide sequences were sequenced per donor among a few hundred genotyped donors of the cohort, with about 17% of those sequences being non-productive. Study-level results and caveats: Because counts were too low, seventeen rarely observed V segments, including chromosome 9 orphons, were left out of the earlier analysis of a few hundred of the donors. The classifier was reported to diagnose cytomegalovirus status with high specificity and sensitivity in both the original cohort and the validation cohort. Correlated functional status among segregating V segments might be attributable to linkage disequilibrium, but an unknown experimental factor could not be ruled out. A total of 150 or so TCR beta chains were listed by the study as associated with cytomegalovirus. Some IMGT-functional V segments, including TRBV6-2 and TRBV6-3, could not be distinguished by the 87-base-pair reads and were therefore excluded. CMV serostatus was the only immune exposure information available for the cohort. Because some donors lacked HLA typing at each locus, the association tests relied only on the typed subset. In a later genetic analysis, fewer N-insertions in productive TCRs were reported among donors in an Asian-associated ancestry cluster than the approximately 710-donor mean. A later genetic analysis associated a missense DCLRE1C variant with V-gene and J-gene trimming of TCR beta chains, and an independent cohort replicated the association. Only TCR beta chains were sequenced in this cohort, and the absence of alpha or paired-chain data limited detectable features. A further reported finding was that TCR beta sequences accurately predicted the HLA-A and HLA-B alleles for most subjects in the first cohort. In a later analysis, the rate of TCR association differed among HLA loci, with DRB1 alleles having the most associated TCRs and HLA-C alleles having the fewest. A few of the identified cytomegalovirus-associated TCR beta chains were confirmed in vitro to be specific for cytomegalovirus antigens. In a later analysis, most CMV-associated TCR beta chains were found to appear HLA-restricted, with HLA associations seemingly driven largely by CMV exposure. In a later analysis, several top co-occurrence clusters were reported to appear linked to parvovirus B19, influenza, CMV and Epstein-Barr virus. Most TCR sequences were observed very rarely across donors, whereas some public TCRs were present in many individuals. Specific HLA alleles were associated with roughly 16,000 TCR beta sequences at a false discovery rate of 0.05 in a later analysis. Roughly uniform sequencing depth across donors was assumed in presence/absence analyses, although this assumption may not hold. Broadly in line with IMGT annotations, most TCR beta V segments showed up in productive rearrangements about 87% or about 30% of the time in an earlier analysis of 450 to 600 of the donors. When HLA alleles, especially DR and DQ, strongly co-occurred, TCR associations were difficult to assign to individual alleles. A cluster of highly shared sequence variants was judged likely to represent a technical artifact of the sequencing pipeline. According to the authors, the approach could potentially be generalized to other disease states and immunological phenotypes. Compared with equally common non-associated chains, HLA-associated TCR beta chains in a later analysis were more clonally expanded and had lower generation probabilities.

The CDR3 numbers 14 residues from cysteine through phenylalanine. Solely the CDR3 DNA is kept, with 42 bases framed from the first base. The junction shows trimming of 5 bases on V and 6 bases on J, and the gene matches do not reach 7 bases of it. The germline V gene encodes CDR1 SGHTA and CDR2 FQGTGA. Worth noting for this clone: Its target antigen remains unknown. No base quality values were provided; no much bigger clone lies one nucleotide off.

The library was generated by the immunoSEQ multiplex PCR assay. For the multiplex PCR, a mixture combining 60 forward primers for TCR Vbeta segments and 13 reverse primers for TCR Jbeta segments was used. The CDR3 region of rearranged TCR beta genes was amplified from genomic DNA by a multiplex PCR assay. On the Illumina HiSeq System, the amplified TCR beta libraries were sequenced as 87-base-pair reads. The original pipeline was this. A later analysis counted tens of millions of unique TCR beta chains across the 650 to 700 repertoires, and 9 million to 14 million of these chains were shared by at least two donors. Raw reads were error-corrected and collapsed into unique sequences with a nearest-neighbor algorithm that merged closely related sequences to remove PCR and sequencing errors. CDR3 sequences were aligned to IMGT reference sequences to assign V, D and J gene segments. For a sequence to be retained, a match of at least six nucleotides to both a V gene segment and a J gene segment was required. A rearrangement was called productive if the CDR3 had no stop codons and remained in frame with V and J, and every other rearrangement was called non-productive. CDR3 was defined according to IMGT convention as the region running from the second conserved V-encoded cysteine to the conserved J-encoded phenylalanine. The earlier analysis of 587 of the donors excluded sequences that lacked an unambiguous match to a single V gene segment. In an earlier analysis of 587 of the donors, V segments were called functional above 56.7% productive rearrangements and were called segregating when the between-donor standard deviation exceeded 5%. A statistical classification framework was built for diagnosing cytomegalovirus status from the catalog of TCR beta chain sequences. In a later analysis, V and J genes were assigned by comparing TCR nucleotide sequences against IMGT/GENE-DB human TR gene sequences. Using the TCRdist pipeline, a later analysis assigned CDR3 sequences along with most-parsimonious VDJ recombination scenarios. A later analysis defined each TCR beta chain by its CDR3 amino acid sequence plus V-gene family, and excluded reads lacking a unique V-gene family. As a way to deal with suspected cross-contamination and a sequencing artifact, a later analysis dropped 640 or so nucleotide sequences that were highly shared and had low generation probability. In a later analysis, a clonal expansion index was calculated for each public chain from normalized within-repertoire ranks of inferred template counts. A later analysis computed generation probabilities with a VDJ recombination model fitted to out-of-frame rearrangements, and checked the results against IGoR. Hypergeometric tests were used in a later analysis to score TCR-TCR, TCR-HLA and TCR-CMV co-occurrence, with a repertoire-size bias correction applied to the TCR pairs. A later analysis estimated false discovery rates by permuting HLA or CMV assignments 20 times. In a later analysis, co-occurring TCRs were grouped using DBSCAN, and TCRdist sequence similarity was added for clustering within HLA-allele-positive subsets. Repertoires with fewer than 30,000 or more than 120,000 public chains, plus five repertoires with anomalous nucleotide sharing, were excluded from co-occurrence clustering. TCRdb stores this immuneACCESS table with in-frame sequences only. Part of the clones is absent; in the studies checked, under half of the shortfall reflects unresolved V genes, and no reason is known for the rest. V and J calls and clone size are as listed in that table; D and trimming were resolved from the DNA. The sample records about 180,000 clones, over 60% of which are singletons. The top ten constitute roughly 1.5% of the sample.

The cohort was made up of 500 to 800 healthy bone marrow donors. At the time of sampling, every cohort member was nominally healthy, though immune exposures that went unrecorded were likely present. The donor tested CMV seronegative and was one of the 352 seronegative cohort members. A peripheral blood sample was provided by each donor, and peripheral blood mononuclear cells were used for TCR beta sequencing. The Qiagen DNeasy Blood Extraction Kit was used to extract genomic DNA from the blood cell samples. This chain joins TRBV7-3 to TRBJ2-1; TRBD1 lines up with 7 middle nucleotides. This clonotype was sampled from a man aged 18 to 29 in good health and CMV-seronegative. The specimen was PBMCs. The CDR3 has the sequence CASSAQTGINEQFF. The nucleotides are TGTGCCAGCAGCGCCCAGACAGGGATCAATGAGCAGTTCTTC.